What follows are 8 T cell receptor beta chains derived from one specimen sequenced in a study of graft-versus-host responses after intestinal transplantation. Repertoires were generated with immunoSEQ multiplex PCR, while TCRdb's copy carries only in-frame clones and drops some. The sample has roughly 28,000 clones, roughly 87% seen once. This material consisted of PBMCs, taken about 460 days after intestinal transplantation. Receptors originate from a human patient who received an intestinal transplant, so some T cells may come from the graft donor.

In DNA form, the CDR3 reads TGTGCCAGCCAAGGGGTTGGGACAGGGAACTACGAGCAGTACTTC. Protein: CASQGVGTGNYEQYF. V is TRBV14 and J is TRBJ2-7, with 9 positions matching TRBD1. Germline V gene sequence: CDR1 SGHDN, CDR2 FVKESK. J gave up 3 bases and V 8 bases, and 11 bases lay outside the gene matches. The CDR3 runs 15 residues.

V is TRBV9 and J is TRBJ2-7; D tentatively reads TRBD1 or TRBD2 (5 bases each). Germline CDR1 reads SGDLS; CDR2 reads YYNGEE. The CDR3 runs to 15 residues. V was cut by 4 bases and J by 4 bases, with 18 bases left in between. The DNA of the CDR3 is TGTGCCAGCAGCTCCCGGGGCCGGAAGGGGTACGAGCAGTACTTC. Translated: CASSSRGRKGYEQYF. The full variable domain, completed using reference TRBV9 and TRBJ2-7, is DSGVTQTPKHLITATGQRVTLRCSPRSGDLSVYWYQQSLDQGLQFLIQYYNGEERAKGNILERFSAQQFPDLHSELNLSSLELGDSALYFCASSSRGRKGYEQYFGPGTRLTVT.

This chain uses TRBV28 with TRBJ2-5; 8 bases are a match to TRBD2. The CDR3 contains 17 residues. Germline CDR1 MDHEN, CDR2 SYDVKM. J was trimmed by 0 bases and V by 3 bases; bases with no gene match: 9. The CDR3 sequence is CASSFSEAGEDQETQYF. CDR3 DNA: TGTGCCAGCAGTTTCTCGGAAGCGGGAGAGGACCAAGAGACCCAGTACTTC.

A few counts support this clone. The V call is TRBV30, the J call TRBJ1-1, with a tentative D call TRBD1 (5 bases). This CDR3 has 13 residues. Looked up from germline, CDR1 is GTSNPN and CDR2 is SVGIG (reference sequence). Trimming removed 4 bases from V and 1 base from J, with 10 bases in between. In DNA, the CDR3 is TGTGCCTGGAATGGGGGGGGGAACACTGAAGCTTTCTTT. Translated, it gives CAWNGGGNTEAFF.

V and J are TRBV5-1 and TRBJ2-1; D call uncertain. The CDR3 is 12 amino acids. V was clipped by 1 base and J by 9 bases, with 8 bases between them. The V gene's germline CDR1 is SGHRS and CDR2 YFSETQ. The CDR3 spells CASSLNWGEQFF. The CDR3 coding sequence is TGCGCCAGCAGCTTGAATTGGGGTGAGCAGTTCTTC.

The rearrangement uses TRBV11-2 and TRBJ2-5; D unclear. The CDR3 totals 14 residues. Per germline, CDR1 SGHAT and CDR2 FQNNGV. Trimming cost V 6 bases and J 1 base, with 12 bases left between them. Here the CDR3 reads CASSTLGLQETQYF. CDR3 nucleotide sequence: TGTGCCAGCAGTACACTCGGGCTCCAAGAGACCCAGTACTTC.

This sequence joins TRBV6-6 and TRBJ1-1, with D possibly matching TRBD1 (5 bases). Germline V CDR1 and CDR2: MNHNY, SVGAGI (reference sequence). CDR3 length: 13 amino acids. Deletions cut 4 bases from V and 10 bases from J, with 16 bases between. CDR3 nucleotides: TGTGCCAGCAGTTCCGACCCCAGGGCGGGAGCTTTCTTT. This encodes CASSSDPRAGAFF.

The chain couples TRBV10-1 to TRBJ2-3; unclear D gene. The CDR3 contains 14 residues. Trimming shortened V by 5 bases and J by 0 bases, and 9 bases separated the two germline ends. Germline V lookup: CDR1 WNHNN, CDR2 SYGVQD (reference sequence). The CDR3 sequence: CASSSGFSTDTQYF. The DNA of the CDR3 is TGCGCCAGCAGTTCGGGCTTTAGCACAGATACGCAGTATTTT.